Reported below is one T cell receptor beta chain. Produced via immunoSEQ multiplex PCR; TCRdb's table is partial and in-frame only. The repertoire includes roughly 180,000 clones, approximately 82% of them detected once, and 15% to 20% sits in the top ten. The data were obtained in a study of blood T cell repertoires in COVID-19. Study-level background: Collection of acute and convalescent COVID-19 samples took place in the United States, Italy and Spain. From T cells, B-cell-depleted T cells, or PBMCs came the material, which was cDNA or gDNA.

Recovered Cohort 3 donors showed two negative PCRs, clearance, or symptom resolution. This CDR3 has 13 residues. J was trimmed by 5 bases and V by 6 bases; bases with no gene match: 7. Germline V CDR1 and CDR2: SQVTM, ANQGSEA. This rearrangement joins TRBV29-1 to TRBJ1-1, with 9 positions matching TRBD1. The sequencing input was PBMCs or T cells enriched from blood (not recorded which). The clonotype was recovered from a man aged 55 to 70 who had recovered from COVID-19. CDR3 DNA sequence: TGCAGCGTCGGGGGACAGGGAGGGACTGAAGCTTTCTTT. Residues: CSVGGQGGTEAFF. Variable domain in full (rest from reference TRBV29-1 and TRBJ1-1): SAVISQKPSRDICQRGTSLTIQCQVDSQVTMMFWYRQQPGQSLTLIATANQGSEATYESGFVIDKFPISRPNLTFSTLTVSNMSPEDSSIYLCSVGGQGGTEAFFGQGTRLTVV.